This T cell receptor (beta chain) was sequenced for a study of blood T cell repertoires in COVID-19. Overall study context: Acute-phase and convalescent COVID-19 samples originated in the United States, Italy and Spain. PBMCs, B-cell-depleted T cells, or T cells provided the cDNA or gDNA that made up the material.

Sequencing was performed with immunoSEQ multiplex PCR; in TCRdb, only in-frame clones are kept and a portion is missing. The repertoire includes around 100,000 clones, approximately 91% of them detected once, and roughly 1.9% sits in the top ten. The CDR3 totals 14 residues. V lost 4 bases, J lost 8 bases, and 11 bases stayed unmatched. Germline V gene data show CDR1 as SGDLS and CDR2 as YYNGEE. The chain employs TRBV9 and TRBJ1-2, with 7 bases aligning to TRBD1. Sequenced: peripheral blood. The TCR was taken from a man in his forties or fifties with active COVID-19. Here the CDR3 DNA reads TGTGCCAGCAGCCCCGAGGGGGCCCCAAGGGGCTACACCTTC. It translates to CASSPEGAPRGYTF.